This entry lists 2 T cell receptor beta chains sequenced from one sample in a study of regulatory T cells in long-lasting Graves disease. Time point of the sample: newly diagnosed GD, antithyroid drugs for less than 3 months. The TCR library used RNA extracted from PBMCs. For TCR beta, libraries came from iRepertoire HTBI primers and Arm-PCR of CDR3 regions. TCRdb itself ran the multiplex PCR reads through MiXCR, one entry per CDR3 protein. The sample lists about 470,000 distinct CDR3 sequences, under 15% occurring once. The same data also went into a second study, on T cells in Graves' hyperthyroidism and ophthalmopathy.

Sequencing was performed on peripheral blood mononuclear cells (PBMCs), taken at new diagnosis, from a patient treated with antithyroid drugs. The receptors derive from a woman under 40 with Graves disease.

J is TRBJ2-3 and V is TRBV30; 9 nucleotides align to TRBD1. V lost 1 base to trimming and J lost 3 bases; unmatched junction nucleotides: 8. Germline loops: CDR1 GTSNPN, CDR2 SVGIG (reference sequence). CDR3 size: 16 residues. CDR3 DNA sequence: TGTGCCTGGAGTGGACCGGGGGGACAGGGTACAGATACGCAGTATTTT. It specifies CAWSGPGGQGTDTQYF.

This sequence joins TRBV14 and TRBJ2-2; unclear D gene. The V and J ends lost 0 bases and 4 bases respectively, with 21 bases between them. Germline values: CDR1 SGHDN, CDR2 FVKESK. The CDR3 totals 19 residues. CDR3 sequence reads: CASSQETIFLGGLTGELFF. In nucleotides, the CDR3 is TGTGCCAGCAGCCAAGAGACAATTTTTTTAGGCGGTCTCACCGGGGAGCTGTTTTTT.